Each of the 18 T cell receptor beta chains below was sequenced from the same sample in a study of blood T cell repertoires in COVID-19. Generated by immunoSEQ multiplex PCR, the TCRdb table keeps only in-frame clones and is missing some. The sample includes fewer than 300,000 clones, just under 90% of them seen just once. The sample consisted of peripheral blood. Receptors originate from a woman aged 45-59 years with COVID-19, enrolled during active disease.

This clone occurred a few times. The V gene is TRBV7-9, the J gene TRBJ2-3, with D maybe TRBD1 (7 bases). The CDR3 is made up of 15 amino acids. V lost 2 bases, J lost 4 bases, and 13 bases lay in between. CDR1 is SEHNR, CDR2 FQNEAQ, per germline (reference sequence). In nucleotides, the CDR3 is TGTGCCAGCAGCTTATACCAGGGGGGAGCAGATACGCAGTATTTT. Translating gives CASSLYQGGADTQYF.

The chain recombines TRBV6-2 or TRBV6-3 with TRBJ2-5; possible D gene TRBD2, 5 bases. The CDR3 is 15 residues long. Per germline, CDR1 MNHEY and CDR2 SVGEGT. V lost 4 bases and J lost 0, with 12 bases in between. The CDR3 spells CASSSLRGNQETQYF. In nucleotides, the CDR3 is TGTGCCAGCAGTTCACTTCGGGGTAACCAAGAGACCCAGTACTTC.

This rearrangement joins TRBV5-4 to TRBJ2-2; TRBD2 matches at 14 bases. Germline lookup yields CDR1 SGHNT and CDR2 YYREEE (reference sequence). With V trimmed by 4 bases and J by 4 bases, 6 bases remained unmatched. The CDR3 has 17 residues. The CDR3 region has the DNA TGTGCCAGCAGCGCCCCGGGACTAGCGGGAGTCACCGGGGAGCTGTTTTTT. This sequence encodes CASSAPGLAGVTGELFF.

The genes are TRBV19 and TRBJ1-1, with D perhaps TRBD1 (5 bases). Deletions cut 6 bases from V and 5 bases from J, with 16 bases between. Looked up from germline, CDR1 is LNHDA and CDR2 is SQIVND (reference sequence). The CDR3 runs to 14 residues. CDR3 sequence: CASSFRGGRTEAFF. The CDR3 coding sequence is TGTGCCAGTAGCTTTAGGGGAGGGCGAACTGAAGCTTTCTTT.

Comments on this clone: Within the sample, other DNA sequences also encode this same CDR3. The rearrangement joins TRBV7-9 to TRBJ2-1; perhaps TRBD2 as D (5 bases). Per the germline V gene, CDR1 is SEHNR and CDR2 is FQNEAQ (reference sequence). The CDR3 consists of 15 residues. Trimming took 2 bases from V and 0 from J, leaving 8 bases between them. CDR3 protein: CASSLPGGSYNEQFF. CDR3 nucleotide sequence: TGTGCCAGCAGCTTACCCGGAGGCTCCTACAATGAGCAGTTCTTC.

The chain couples TRBV11-3 to TRBJ2-7; 7 nucleotides match TRBD2. The CDR3 extends over 12 amino acids. The V and J ends lost 5 bases and 4 bases, in that order; junction bases with no gene match: 2. Per germline, CDR1 SGHNT and CDR2 YENEEA. CDR3 DNA: TGTGCCAGCAGCCCAGCGGGATACGAGCAGTACTTC. Translated: CASSPAGYEQYF.

The V call is TRBV7-7, the J call TRBJ2-1; the match to TRBD1 covers 7 bases. The V gene end was trimmed by 5 bases and the J gene end by 0 bases; junction bases not matched to a gene: 4. This CDR3 has 15 amino acids. Germline V CDR1 and CDR2: SSHAT, FNYEAQ (reference sequence). For the CDR3, the DNA is TGTGCCAGCAGCCGAACAGGGGTCTCCTACAATGAGCAGTTCTTC. Translating it yields CASSRTGVSYNEQFF.

The chain is built from TRBV10-3 and TRBJ2-7, with TRBD2 matching 8 bases. Germline CDR1 is ENHRY and CDR2 is SYGVKD. Trimming took 0 bases from V and 2 from J; bases not matched to a gene: 9. The CDR3 extends over 17 amino acids. CDR3 sequence (DNA): TGTGCCATCAGTGAGTCGATTATCATCGGGAGGGCCTACGAGCAGTACTTC. Protein: CAISESIIIGRAYEQYF.

The rearrangement uses TRBV28 and TRBJ1-1; D is possibly TRBD1 (6 bases). V was cut by 5 bases and J by 8 bases, with 18 bases left in between. Germline V gives CDR1 MDHEN, CDR2 SYDVKM. The CDR3 runs to 14 residues. DNA for the CDR3: TGTGCCAGCAGTGTGAGAGGGAGAACAGGGGAAGCTTTCTTT. It encodes CASSVRGRTGEAFF. Full variable domain (missing parts from reference TRBV28 and TRBJ1-1): DVKVTQSSRYLVKRTGEKVFLECVQDMDHENMFWYRQDPGLGLRLIYFSYDVKMKEKGDIPEGYSVSREKKERFSLILESASTNQTSMYLCASSVRGRTGEAFFGQGTRLTVV.

Here the CDR3 DNA reads TGTGCCAGCAGCCAACGTCCGGGACTAGCGGGGTTCATCGCGGGGGAGCAGTACTTC. Encoded protein: CASSQRPGLAGFIAGEQYF. This chain uses TRBV3-1 (or the pseudogene TRBV3-2) with TRBJ2-7, with 13 bases lining up with TRBD2. After removal of 2 bases from V and 7 bases from J, the junction contained 17 bases not matched to a gene. Germline CDR1 and CDR2: LGHDT and YNNKEL (reference sequence). This CDR3 contains 19 residues.

This chain joins TRBV18 and TRBJ2-5, with D uncertain. The CDR3 spans 15 residues. The germline V and J ends were trimmed by 1 base and 3 bases, with 12 bases remaining between them. Germline V gene sequence: CDR1 KGHSH, CDR2 LQKENI. The CDR3 is CASSPLPSAKETQYF. CDR3 in DNA: TGTGCCAGCTCACCACTGCCCAGCGCAAAAGAGACCCAGTACTTC. Complete variable domain (other parts from reference TRBV18 and TRBJ2-5): NAGVMQNPRHLVRRRGQEARLRCSPMKGHSHVYWYRQLPEEGLKFMVYLQKENIIDESGMPKERFSAEFPKEGPSILRIQQVVRGDSAAYFCASSPLPSAKETQYFGPGTRLLVL.

The rearrangement links TRBV9 to TRBJ2-5; no clear D. The V gene lost 0 bases and the J gene lost 7 bases, with 13 bases spanning the gap. Germline-derived CDR1 and CDR2 are SGDLS and YYNGEE. This CDR3 has 14 residues. CDR3 sequence: CASSVDVGLGTQYF. DNA for the CDR3: TGTGCCAGCAGCGTAGATGTCGGGTTGGGGACCCAGTACTTC.

This clone was recorded only once. The chain joins TRBV2 to TRBJ2-7; 8 bases line up with TRBD2. Per germline, CDR1 SNHLY and CDR2 FYNNEI. Trimming took 4 bases from V and 4 from J; bases not matched to a gene: 9. The CDR3 sequence is 15 residues long. CDR3 in amino acids: CASSGPAGVVYEQYF. The DNA of the CDR3 is TGTGCCAGCAGTGGCCCAGCGGGAGTGGTTTACGAGCAGTACTTC.

The table lists this clone with a few counts. The chain links TRBV2 to TRBJ1-1; the match to TRBD1 covers 10 bases. The CDR3 has 15 residues. J was trimmed by 8 bases and V by 3 bases; bases with no gene match: 9. Germline lookup yields CDR1 SNHLY and CDR2 FYNNEI. CDR3 amino acids: CASSEEGTGAMEAFF. The CDR3, as DNA: TGTGCCAGCAGTGAGGAAGGGACAGGGGCCATGGAAGCTTTCTTT. Supplemented by reference TRBV2 and TRBJ1-1, the full variable domain reads EPEVTQTPSHQVTQMGQEVILRCVPISNHLYFYWYRQILGQKVEFLVSFYNNEISEKSEIFDDQFSVERPDGSNFTLKIRSTKLEDSAMYFCASSEEGTGAMEAFFGQGTRLTVV.

This chain links TRBV2 with TRBJ1-4; D may be TRBD1 (5 bases). This CDR3 is 13 amino acids long. The V gene lost 6 bases and the J gene lost 3 bases, with 8 bases spanning the gap. Germline assignment: CDR1 SNHLY and CDR2 FYNNEI. DNA of the CDR3: TGTGCCAGCAGGGCAGGGCCTAATGAAAAACTGTTTTTT. Translating it yields CASRAGPNEKLFF.

CDR3 protein: CASLTLQGAEYGYTF. CDR3 DNA: TGTGCCAGCCTGACCTTACAGGGGGCGGAGTATGGCTACACCTTC. The chain carries TRBV6-5 and TRBJ1-2; 9 bases agree with TRBD1. Germline trimming cut 8 bases from V and 5 bases from J; bases unmatched to any gene: 12. This CDR3 is built from 15 residues. The germline gives CDR1 MNHEY, CDR2 SVGAGI.

The chain links TRBV4-1 to TRBJ2-3; the D gene is possibly TRBD1 (5 bases). CDR3 length equals 15 residues. The V and J ends lost 5 bases and 0 bases respectively, with 12 bases between them. Germline values: CDR1 MGHRA, CDR2 YSYEKL. As DNA, the CDR3 is TGCGCCAGCAGCAGGGGTAGTCTTAGCACAGATACGCAGTATTTT. Translation gives CASSRGSLSTDTQYF.

This clone is a singleton in its sample. The genes are TRBV24-1 and TRBJ2-2, with 10 positions matching TRBD1. V shed 1 base, J shed 3 bases, and the junction held 4 bases outside the gene matches. CDR1 and CDR2 (germline): KGHDR, SFDVKD. The length of the CDR3 is 17 residues. The CDR3 here is CATSDLIGTGDTGELFF. The DNA of the CDR3 is TGTGCCACCAGTGATTTAATAGGGACAGGGGACACCGGGGAGCTGTTTTTT.